This TCR beta chain was sequenced during a study of T cells after yellow fever vaccination. MiXCR was run by TCRdb on the 5' RACE reads, yielding one entry per CDR3 protein. The sample lists approximately 340,000 distinct CDR3 sequences; 7.5% to 9% were seen once. The CDR3 loop spans 13 amino acids. V gave up 6 bases and J gave up 9 bases, with 12 bases separating them. The receptor was isolated from a young man who received the YFV17D yellow fever vaccine. The J gene is TRBJ1-6, the V gene TRBV23-1, with no clear D. TRBV23-1 counts as an open reading frame of uncertain function. Sequencing was performed on PBMCs, taken on the day of the first yellow fever vaccination. CDR3 region: CASRNPPLSPLHF. CDR3 sequence (DNA): TGCGCCAGCAGGAATCCCCCTCTTTCACCCCTCCACTTT.